The T cell receptor beta chain described here comes from a study of shared clonotypes between healthy human individuals. Each subset's genomic DNA was split evenly across several immunoSEQ plates. Here immunoSEQ multiplex PCR was the method, and the copy in TCRdb shows in-frame clones only, minus some. This sample has about 2.1 million clones, with just over 90% found just once. CD8 cells regarded as naive lacked CD45RO, were positively chosen for CCR7, and omitted terminally differentiated effector memory CD45RA+ cells. Donors, healthy HIV-negative adults, lacked recent acute infections or vaccinations. Germline CDR1 SGHDT, CDR2 YYEEEE. This CDR3 has 15 residues. Deletions cut 0 bases from V and 5 bases from J, with 15 bases between.

This TCR was recovered from a man between 18 and 29 years old in good health. Some clones in this sample may be carry-over from other donors' samples. The sample consisted of naive CD8+ T cells from PBMCs. V usage is TRBV5-6 and J usage is TRBJ2-7; perhaps TRBD1 as D (5 bases). DNA of the CDR3: TGTGCCAGCAGCTTGGTAAGGGGAACCCCCCACGAGCAGTACTTC. Its translation: CASSLVRGTPHEQYF.